This TCR beta chain was retrieved from a study of T cell changes during pregnancy in multiple sclerosis. The repertoire was sequenced with immunoSEQ multiplex PCR; TCRdb's copy has only in-frame clones and lacks some. The sample includes under 35,000 clones, 90% of them seen just once. CDR3 length: 13 amino acids. CDR1 is SQVTM, CDR2 ANQGSEA, per germline. Trimming removed 5 bases from V and 1 base from J, with 11 bases in between. The source material was CD4+ T cells from peripheral blood mononuclear cells, sampled in the third trimester of pregnancy. The sequence derives from a female donor in good health, enrolled as a control in a pregnancy study. The rearrangement links TRBV29-1 to TRBJ1-2; D is unclear. CDR3 in DNA: TGCAGCGTTCCTGGGCAGAGTAACTATGGCTACACCTTC. Protein sequence: CSVPGQSNYGYTF.